This T cell receptor beta chain was retrieved from a study of T cells in Graves' hyperthyroidism and ophthalmopathy. With a duration under 2 months, the hyperthyroidism was newly diagnosed in patients aged 18 to 65. Diagnoses rested on clinical symptoms, serum thyroxine and TRAb, thyroid ultrasound and orbital computed tomography. RNA transcripts gave rise to amplified TCR beta CDR3 regions. The study used the HTBI primer set for a first-round RT-PCR of the TCR CDR3. TCRdb ran MiXCR on the multiplex PCR reads and lists one entry per CDR3 protein. In the table there are around 560,000 distinct CDR3 sequences, 16% of which are singletons. Per the germline V gene, CDR1 is DFQATT and CDR2 is SNEGSKA (reference sequence). Trimming took 4 bases from V and 4 from J; bases not matched to a gene: 6. The CDR3 loop spans 13 amino acids. Study-level points and caveats: Among clonotypes expanded in thyroid above 0.001, most were also found in blood.

This clonotype was counted ten times or more. What it recognizes is unknown. The sequenced sample was blood. This clonotype was obtained from a woman between 18 and 29 years old with Graves' hyperthyroidism. The V and J genes are TRBV20-1 and TRBJ2-7; 8 positions match TRBD2. Written as DNA, the CDR3 is TGCAGTGCTATATCGGGGGGGCTTTACGAGCAGTACTTC. It is translated as CSAISGGLYEQYF.